This T cell receptor beta chain derives from a study of blood T cell repertoires in COVID-19. The overall study: Sites across the United States, Italy and Spain contributed samples from acute and convalescent COVID-19.

Authors' methods: Researchers report that nucleated cell counts were estimated from reference gene primer amplification. Sequencing was performed with immunoSEQ multiplex PCR; in TCRdb, only in-frame clones are kept and a portion is missing. D and trimming come from the DNA, and the V and J calls and clone size come from that table. The sample has under 450,000 clones; 80% to 90% are singletons. V shed 1 base and J 8 bases; nucleotides not matched to a gene: 17. Germline CDR1 reads LNHNV; CDR2 reads YYDKDF (reference sequence). This CDR3 contains 18 residues. This TCR derives from a man in his thirties or forties who had recovered from COVID-19. The sequenced material came from PBMCs or T cells enriched from blood (not recorded which). The V call is TRBV15, the J call TRBJ2-1, with 7 bases matching TRBD2. CDR3 bases: TGTGCCACCAGCAGAGTGGTTGGGGGGGTTACCTATGGGGATGAGCAGTTCTTC. Its translation: CATSRVVGGVTYGDEQFF.